This entry features one T cell receptor beta chain sequence. Each CDR3 protein is one row after TCRdb ran MiXCR on the 5' RACE reads. The profile shows 1.5 million to 2 million distinct CDR3 sequences, about 30% of them singletons. These data come from a study of identical twins. The CDR3 loop spans 16 amino acids. The chain uses TRBV12-3 or TRBV12-4 and TRBJ2-1; 8 bases agree with TRBD2. The assigned J gene may be wrong: the sequence end matches TRBJ2-7 better. Sequencing was performed on cord blood. The clonotype was recovered from a newborn girl in good health. CDR3 sequence (DNA): TGTGCCAGCAGTTTACGAAGCGGGAGAGAGTACAATGAGCAGTACTTC. It yields the protein CASSLRSGREYNEQYF.